The rows below give T cell receptor beta chains drawn from one sample of a study of CD8+CD57+ T cells in acquired aplastic anemia. TCRdb redid the calling of the reads with MiXCR, one entry per CDR3 protein. The sample carries roughly 200,000 distinct CDR3 sequences, 55% to 65% recorded once. Sequenced material: sorted CD4+, CD8+, or CD8+CD57+ T cells (not recorded which) from PBMCs. Receptors originate from a human donor with aplastic anemia. CDR3s include the opening cysteine and the closing phenylalanine or tryptophan. A D gene is named only where the DNA matches it firmly.

D	V	J	CDR3
-	TRBV7-9	TRBJ1-1	CASSLVRLGTSF
-	TRBV20-1	TRBJ1-2	CSARMELAGSHGYTF
TRBD1	TRBV3-1	TRBJ2-1	CASSPALDRGLYNEQFF
-	TRBV20-1	TRBJ2-7	CSASTFSGRGREYF
-	TRBV4-1	TRBJ1-2	CASSQAVDYGYTF
TRBD2	TRBV6-4	TRBJ2-3	CASSVGGEVTDTQYF
-	TRBV20-1	TRBJ1-2	CSASTGTGYTF
-	TRBV14	TRBJ2-5	CASNRLAQETQYF
-	TRBV7-9	TRBJ1-1	CASSLRPAGAFF
TRBD2	TRBV20-1	TRBJ2-7	CSASGTSGSSYEQYF
-	TRBV20-1	TRBJ2-3	CSARDAGQGDTQYF